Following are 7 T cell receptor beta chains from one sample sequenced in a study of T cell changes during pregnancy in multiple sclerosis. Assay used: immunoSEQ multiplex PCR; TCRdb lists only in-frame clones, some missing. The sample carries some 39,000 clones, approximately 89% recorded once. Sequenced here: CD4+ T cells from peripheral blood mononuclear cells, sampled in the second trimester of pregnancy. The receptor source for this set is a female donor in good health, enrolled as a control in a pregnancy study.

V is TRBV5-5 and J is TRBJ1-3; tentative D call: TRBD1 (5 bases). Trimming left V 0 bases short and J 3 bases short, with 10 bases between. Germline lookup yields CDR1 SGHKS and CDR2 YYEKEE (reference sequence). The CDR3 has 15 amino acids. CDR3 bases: TGTGCCAGCAGCTTGGAGTCCAGGGTTGGAAACACCATATATTTT. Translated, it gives CASSLESRVGNTIYF.

The CDR3 region has the DNA TGTGCCAGCAGTTCCCAGACAGGGAGGGAGACCCAGTACTTC. Translated: CASSSQTGRETQYF. V usage is TRBV27 and J usage is TRBJ2-5; TRBD1 might be the D (7 bases). With 4 bases removed from V and 5 bases from J, the gap between germline ends came to 14 bases. The CDR3 spans 14 residues. Per the germline V gene, CDR1 is MNHEY and CDR2 is SMNVEV (reference sequence).

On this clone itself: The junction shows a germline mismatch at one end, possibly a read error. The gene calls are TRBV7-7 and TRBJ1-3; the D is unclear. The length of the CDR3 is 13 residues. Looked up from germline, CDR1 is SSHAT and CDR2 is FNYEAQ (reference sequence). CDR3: CASSLYSGNTIYF. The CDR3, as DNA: TGTGCTAGCAGTTTATATTCGGGAAACACCATATATTTT.

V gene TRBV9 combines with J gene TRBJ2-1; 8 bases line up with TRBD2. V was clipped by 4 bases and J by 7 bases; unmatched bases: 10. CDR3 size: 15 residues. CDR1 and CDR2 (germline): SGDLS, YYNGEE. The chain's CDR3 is CASSSSGGRGNEQFF. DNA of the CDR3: TGTGCCAGCAGCTCCTCGGGGGGGCGTGGAAATGAGCAGTTCTTC. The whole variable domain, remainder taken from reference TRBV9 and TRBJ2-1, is DSGVTQTPKHLITATGQRVTLRCSPRSGDLSVYWYQQSLDQGLQFLIQYYNGEERAKGNILERFSAQQFPDLHSELNLSSLELGDSALYFCASSSSGGRGNEQFFGPGTRLTVL.

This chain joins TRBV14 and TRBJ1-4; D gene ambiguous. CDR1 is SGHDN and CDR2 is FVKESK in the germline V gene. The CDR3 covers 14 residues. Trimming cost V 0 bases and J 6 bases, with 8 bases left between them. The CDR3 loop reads CASSQERRDEKLFF. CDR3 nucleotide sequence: TGTGCCAGCAGCCAAGAGCGGCGGGATGAAAAACTGTTTTTT.

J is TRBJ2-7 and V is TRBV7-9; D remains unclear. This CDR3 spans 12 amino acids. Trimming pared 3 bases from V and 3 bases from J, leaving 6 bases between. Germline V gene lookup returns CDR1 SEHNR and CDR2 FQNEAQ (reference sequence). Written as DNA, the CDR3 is TGTGCCAGCAGCTTGAGTCTCTACGAGCAGTACTTC. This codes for CASSLSLYEQYF.

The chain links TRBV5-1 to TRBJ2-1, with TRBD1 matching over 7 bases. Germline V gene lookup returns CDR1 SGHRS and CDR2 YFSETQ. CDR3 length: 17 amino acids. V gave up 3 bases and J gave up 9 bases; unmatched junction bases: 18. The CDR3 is CASSSAPPGTVKGEQFF. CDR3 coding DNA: TGCGCCAGCAGCTCGGCACCCCCCGGGACAGTGAAGGGTGAGCAGTTCTTC.